The 7 T cell receptor beta chains listed next were all sequenced from one sample in a study of blood T cell repertoires in COVID-19. Assay used: immunoSEQ multiplex PCR; TCRdb lists only in-frame clones, some missing. The profile shows about 250,000 clones, around 89% of them singletons. Sequencing used peripheral blood. The source is a man aged 25-45 years with acute or convalescent COVID-19.

The V call is TRBV19, the J call TRBJ2-1, with 10 bases aligning to TRBD1. The CDR3 consists of 16 residues. After removal of 7 bases from V and 7 bases from J, the junction contained 13 bases not matched to a gene. The germline V gene has CDR1 LNHDA and CDR2 SQIVND (reference sequence). The CDR3 region has the DNA TGTGCCAGTACCATCACCGGGACAGGGGTAGGGAATGAGCAGTTCTTC. This translates into CASTITGTGVGNEQFF.

The chain recombines TRBV28 with TRBJ2-7; 7 positions match TRBD2. V lost 1 base, J lost 3 bases, and 18 bases stayed unmatched. Germline CDR1 reads MDHEN; CDR2 reads SYDVKM. The CDR3 spans 19 residues. The CDR3 protein is CASSLFRWVGGWRYYEQYF. The CDR3 bases are TGTGCCAGCAGTTTATTTCGTTGGGTCGGGGGGTGGCGGTACTACGAGCAGTACTTC.

The rearrangement joins TRBV7-9 to TRBJ1-5, with 7 bases aligning to TRBD1. Trimming at V came to 5 bases and at J to 4 bases, leaving 11 bases not matched to a gene. This CDR3 has 16 residues. Germline V gene sequence: CDR1 SEHNR, CDR2 FQNEAQ (reference sequence). The CDR3 coding sequence is TGTGCCAGCAGCAAGGGGTCGGGACAGCCAAATCAGCCCCAGCATTTT. Its protein is CASSKGSGQPNQPQHF.

This sequence joins TRBV5-4 and TRBJ1-3; TRBD1 agrees at 7 bases. The CDR3 contains 15 residues. Germline-derived CDR1 and CDR2 are SGHNT and YYREEE (reference sequence). V shed 4 bases and J 7 bases; nucleotides not matched to a gene: 11. In DNA form, the CDR3 reads TGTGCCAGCAGCCTTGATACACAGGGGAAGAACACCATATATTTT. Its protein is CASSLDTQGKNTIYF.

The V and J genes are TRBV19 and TRBJ2-1, with TRBD2 matching 7 bases. This CDR3 is 14 amino acids long. Germline-derived CDR1 and CDR2 are LNHDA and SQIVND (reference sequence). The V and J ends lost 5 bases and 15 bases, in that order; junction bases with no gene match: 16. The CDR3 DNA follows: TGTGCCAGTAGTCCGGGGGAGGGAACGCAGAGCCGGTTCTTC. Residues: CASSPGEGTQSRFF.

The chain joins TRBV28 to TRBJ1-2; D ambiguous. Germline V CDR1 and CDR2: MDHEN, SYDVKM. This CDR3 spans 14 amino acids. Deletions cut 3 bases from V and 1 base from J, with 9 bases between. The CDR3 loop is CASSLRAFNYGYTF. The CDR3 DNA sequence: TGTGCCAGCAGTTTGCGGGCTTTTAACTATGGCTACACCTTC.

V gene TRBV7-3 combines with J gene TRBJ2-1; 8 positions agree with TRBD2. From germline, CDR1 is SGHTA and CDR2 FQGTGA. V shed 4 bases and J 3 bases; nucleotides not matched to a gene: 8. The CDR3 has 16 residues. CDR3 region: CASSSTSLAGYNEQFF. CDR3 nucleotides: TGTGCCAGCAGCTCTACCTCTCTAGCGGGCTACAATGAGCAGTTCTTC.